This TCR beta chain emerged from a study of PD-1 blockade in mismatch repair-deficient tumors. All patients were mismatch repair deficient, assessed by either PCR or immunohistochemistry. Study-level findings and limits: Rapid post-treatment expansion, then contraction, generally preceding radiologic response, marked tumor-resident clones.

TCRdb's copy holds only in-frame clones and misses some; the assay was immunoSEQ multiplex PCR. This sample yields tens of thousands of clones, of which roughly 80% are seen a single time; approximately 5.5% belongs to the top ten. This clone is medium-sized by share. Its antigen is still unknown. Germline V gene data show CDR1 as SEHNR and CDR2 as FQNEAQ (reference sequence). Between the trimmed V and J ends, which lost 5 bases and 3 bases, there was a span of 8 bases. The CDR3 length is 12 residues. This chain uses TRBV7-9 with TRBJ2-7; D ambiguous. This TCR was recovered from an adult with mismatch repair-deficient cancer. The material sequenced was peripheral blood, taken 44 weeks after starting pembrolizumab. CDR3 residues: CASSLDLYEQYF. The CDR3 nucleotides are TGTGCCAGCAGCCTGGACCTCTACGAGCAGTACTTC.